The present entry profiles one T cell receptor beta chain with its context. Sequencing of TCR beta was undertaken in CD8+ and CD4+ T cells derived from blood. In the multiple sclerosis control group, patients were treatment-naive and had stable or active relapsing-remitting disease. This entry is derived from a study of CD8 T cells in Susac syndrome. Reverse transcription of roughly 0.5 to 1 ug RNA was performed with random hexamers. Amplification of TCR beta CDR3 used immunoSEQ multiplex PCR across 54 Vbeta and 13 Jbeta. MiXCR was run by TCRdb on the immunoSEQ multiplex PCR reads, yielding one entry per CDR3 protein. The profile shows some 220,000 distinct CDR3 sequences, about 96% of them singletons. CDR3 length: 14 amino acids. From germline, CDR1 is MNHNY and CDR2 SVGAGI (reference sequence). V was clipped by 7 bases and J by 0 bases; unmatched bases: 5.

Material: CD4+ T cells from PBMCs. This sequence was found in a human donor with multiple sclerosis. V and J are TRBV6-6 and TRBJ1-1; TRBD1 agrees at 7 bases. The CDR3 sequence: CASIQGWMNTEAFF. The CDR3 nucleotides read TGTGCCAGCATACAGGGGTGGATGAACACTGAAGCTTTCTTT.